The T cell receptor beta chain under discussion was sequenced for a study of sequential checkpoint blockade in melanoma. For the study at large: Patients were randomized 1:1 to nivolumab-then-ipilimumab or ipilimumab-then-nivolumab first-line. Both treatment sequences were followed by maintenance nivolumab.

This clone showed up just once. Treatment reported: randomized to nivolumab then ipilimumab (arm A) or the reverse (arm B). None of the patients previously received DNA-damaging chemotherapy. PBMC sorting kept live CD3+CD8+ cells without CD19 or CD56. Produced via immunoSEQ multiplex PCR; TCRdb's table is partial and in-frame only. The sample shows under 6,500 clones, around nine tenths of them seen only once. Trimming cost V 3 bases and J 0 bases, with 19 bases left between them. CDR1 and CDR2 (germline): SNHLY, FYNNEI. There are 18 residues in the CDR3. The clonotype was recovered from a human donor with melanoma. V gene TRBV2 combines with J gene TRBJ2-3, with TRBD2 as a possible D gene (6 bases). The sample here was CD8+ T cells sorted from blood (inferred from file names), taken from a patient given nivolumab and ipilimumab in sequence. CDR3 sequence reads: CASSDETSGTLSTDTQYF. CDR3 in DNA: TGTGCCAGCAGTGATGAGACTTCCGGGACTTTGAGCACAGATACGCAGTATTTT.